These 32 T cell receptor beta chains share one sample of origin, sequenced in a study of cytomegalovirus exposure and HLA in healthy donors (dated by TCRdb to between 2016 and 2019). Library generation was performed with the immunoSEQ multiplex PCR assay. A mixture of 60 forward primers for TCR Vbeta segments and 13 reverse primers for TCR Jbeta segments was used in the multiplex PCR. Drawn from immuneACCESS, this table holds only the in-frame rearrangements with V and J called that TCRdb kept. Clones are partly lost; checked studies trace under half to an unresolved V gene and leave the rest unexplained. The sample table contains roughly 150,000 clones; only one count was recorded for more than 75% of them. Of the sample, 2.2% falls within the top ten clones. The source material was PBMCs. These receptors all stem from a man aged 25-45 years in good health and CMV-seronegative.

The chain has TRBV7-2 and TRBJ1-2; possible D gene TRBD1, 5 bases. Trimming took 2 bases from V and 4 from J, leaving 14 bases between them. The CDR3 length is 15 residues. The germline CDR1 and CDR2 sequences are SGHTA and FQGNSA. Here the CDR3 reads CASSLSTGLGYGYTF. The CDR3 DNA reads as TGTGCCAGCAGCTTATCCACAGGCTTGGGCTATGGCTACACCTTC.

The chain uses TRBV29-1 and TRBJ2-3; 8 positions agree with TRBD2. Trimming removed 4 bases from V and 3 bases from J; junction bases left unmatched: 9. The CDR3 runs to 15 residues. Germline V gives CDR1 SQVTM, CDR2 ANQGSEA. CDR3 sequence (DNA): TGCAGCGTTGGGGGGCAGGGCGGGAGGACAGATACGCAGTATTTT. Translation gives CSVGGQGGRTDTQYF.

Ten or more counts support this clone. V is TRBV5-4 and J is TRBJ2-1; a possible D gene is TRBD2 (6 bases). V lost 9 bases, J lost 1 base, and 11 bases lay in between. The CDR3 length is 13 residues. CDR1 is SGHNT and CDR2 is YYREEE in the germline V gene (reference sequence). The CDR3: CAMRRDSYNEQFF. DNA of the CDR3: TGTGCCATGAGGCGGGATTCCTACAATGAGCAGTTCTTC. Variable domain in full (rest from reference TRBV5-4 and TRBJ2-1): ETGVTQSPTHLIKTRGQQVTLRCSSQSGHNTVSWYQQALGQGPQFIFQYYREEENGRGNFPPRFSGLQFPNYSSELNVNALELDDSALYLCAMRRDSYNEQFFGPGTRLTVL.

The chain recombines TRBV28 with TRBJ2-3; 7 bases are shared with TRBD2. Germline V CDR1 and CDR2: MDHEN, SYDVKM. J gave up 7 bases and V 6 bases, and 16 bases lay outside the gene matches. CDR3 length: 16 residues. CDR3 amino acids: CASSPRRSGGRNTQYF. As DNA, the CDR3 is TGTGCCAGCAGCCCCAGGAGGTCGGGAGGTCGGAATACGCAGTATTTT.

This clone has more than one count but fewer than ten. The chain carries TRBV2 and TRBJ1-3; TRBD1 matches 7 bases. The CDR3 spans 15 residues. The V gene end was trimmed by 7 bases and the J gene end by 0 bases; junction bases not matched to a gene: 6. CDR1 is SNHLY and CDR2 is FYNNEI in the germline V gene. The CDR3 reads CASKTGTYSGNTIYF. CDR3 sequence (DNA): TGTGCCAGCAAGACAGGGACTTACTCTGGAAACACCATATATTTT.

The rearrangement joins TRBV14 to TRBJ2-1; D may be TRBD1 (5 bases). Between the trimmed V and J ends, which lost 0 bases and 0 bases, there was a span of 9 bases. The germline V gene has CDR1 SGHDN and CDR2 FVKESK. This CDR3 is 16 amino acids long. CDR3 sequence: CASSQDPGYSYNEQFF. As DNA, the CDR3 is TGTGCCAGCAGCCAAGATCCAGGGTACTCCTACAATGAGCAGTTCTTC.

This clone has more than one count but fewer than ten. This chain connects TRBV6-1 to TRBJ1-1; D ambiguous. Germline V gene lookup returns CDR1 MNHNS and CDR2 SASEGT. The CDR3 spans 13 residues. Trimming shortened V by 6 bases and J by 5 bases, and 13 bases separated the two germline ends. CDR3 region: CASSLYKRTEAFF. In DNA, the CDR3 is TGTGCCAGCAGCCTATATAAGAGGACTGAAGCTTTCTTT.

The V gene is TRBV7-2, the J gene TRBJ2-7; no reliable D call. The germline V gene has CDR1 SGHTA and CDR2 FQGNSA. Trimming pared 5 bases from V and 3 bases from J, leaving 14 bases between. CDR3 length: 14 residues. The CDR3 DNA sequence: TGTGCCAGCAGCCGCGAGAGCCTCGGCTACGAGCAGTACTTC. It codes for CASSRESLGYEQYF. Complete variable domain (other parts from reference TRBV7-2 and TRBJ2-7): GAGVSQSPSNKVTEKGKDVELRCDPISGHTALYWYRQSLGQGLEFLIYFQGNSAPDKSGLPSDRFSAERTGGSVSTLTIQRTQQEDSAVYLCASSRESLGYEQYFGPGTRLTVT.

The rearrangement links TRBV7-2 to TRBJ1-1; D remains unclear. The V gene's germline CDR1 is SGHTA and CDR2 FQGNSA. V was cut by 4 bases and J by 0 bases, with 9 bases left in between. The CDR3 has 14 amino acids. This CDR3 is CASSSPSLNTEAFF. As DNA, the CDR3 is TGTGCCAGCAGCTCTCCGTCTTTGAACACTGAAGCTTTCTTT.

The CDR3 nucleotides are TGTGCCAGCAGCTTACTTAGCTCTGGAAACACCATATATTTT. Encoded protein: CASSLLSSGNTIYF. This rearrangement joins TRBV13 to TRBJ1-3; D unresolved. The ends were cut back, 2 bases at V and 0 bases at J, with 5 bases in the middle. Germline CDR1 PRHDT, CDR2 FYEKMQ (reference sequence). There are 14 residues in the CDR3.

In DNA, the CDR3 is TGTGCCAGCCCCGCCCCTCCCAATTGGGCCTATGGCTACACCTTC. This sequence encodes CASPAPPNWAYGYTF. The genes are TRBV27 and TRBJ1-2; no clear D gene. V was pared by 8 bases and J by 4 bases, with 20 bases between. The CDR3 loop spans 15 amino acids. The germline gives CDR1 MNHEY, CDR2 SMNVEV (reference sequence).

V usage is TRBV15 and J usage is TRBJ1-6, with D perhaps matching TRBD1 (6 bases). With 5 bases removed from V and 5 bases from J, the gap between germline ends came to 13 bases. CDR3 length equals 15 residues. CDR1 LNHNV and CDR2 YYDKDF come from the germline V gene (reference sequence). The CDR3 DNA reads TGTGCCACCAGCCCCCCGGGACAACATAATTCACCCCTCCACTTT. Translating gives CATSPPGQHNSPLHF. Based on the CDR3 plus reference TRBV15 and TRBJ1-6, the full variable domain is DAMVIQNPRYQVTQFGKPVTLSCSQTLNHNVMYWYQQKSSQAPKLLFHYYDKDFNNEADTPDNFQSRRPNTSFCFLDIRSPGLGDTAMYLCATSPPGQHNSPLHFGNGTRLTVT.

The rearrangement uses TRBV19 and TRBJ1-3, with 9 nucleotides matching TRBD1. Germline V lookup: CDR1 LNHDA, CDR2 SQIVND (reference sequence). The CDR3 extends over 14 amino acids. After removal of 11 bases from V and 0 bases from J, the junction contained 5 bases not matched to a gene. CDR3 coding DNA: TGTGCCGTGCGGGACAGGGTCTCTGGAAACACCATATATTTT. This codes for CAVRDRVSGNTIYF.

The CDR3 loop reads CASSFSGRAYEQYF. In nucleotides, the CDR3 is TGTGCCAGCAGTTTTAGCGGGAGGGCCTACGAGCAGTACTTC. The genes are TRBV28 and TRBJ2-7; 11 bases match TRBD2. CDR3 length equals 14 residues. Germline V lookup: CDR1 MDHEN, CDR2 SYDVKM. Germline trimming cut 3 bases from V and 2 bases from J; bases unmatched to any gene: 0.

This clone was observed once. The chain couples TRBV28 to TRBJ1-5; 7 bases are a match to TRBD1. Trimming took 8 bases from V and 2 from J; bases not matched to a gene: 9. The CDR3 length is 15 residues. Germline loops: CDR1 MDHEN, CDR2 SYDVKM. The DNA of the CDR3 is TGTGCCAGCTTACAGGGGAGCAGGGGCAATCAGCCCCAGCATTTT. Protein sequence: CASLQGSRGNQPQHF.

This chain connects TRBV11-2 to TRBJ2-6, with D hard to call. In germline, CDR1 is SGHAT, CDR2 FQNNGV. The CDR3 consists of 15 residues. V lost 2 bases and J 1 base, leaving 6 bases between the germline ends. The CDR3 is CASSLHISGANVLTF. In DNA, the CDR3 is TGTGCCAGCAGCTTACACATTTCTGGGGCCAACGTCCTGACTTTC.

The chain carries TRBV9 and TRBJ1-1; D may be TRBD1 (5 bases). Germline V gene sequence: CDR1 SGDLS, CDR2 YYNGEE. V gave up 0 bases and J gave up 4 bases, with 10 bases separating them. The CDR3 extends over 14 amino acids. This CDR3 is CASSVADIVTEAFF. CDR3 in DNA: TGTGCCAGCAGCGTAGCGGACATAGTCACTGAAGCTTTCTTT. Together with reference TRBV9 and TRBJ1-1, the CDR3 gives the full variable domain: DSGVTQTPKHLITATGQRVTLRCSPRSGDLSVYWYQQSLDQGLQFLIQYYNGEERAKGNILERFSAQQFPDLHSELNLSSLELGDSALYFCASSVADIVTEAFFGQGTRLTVV.

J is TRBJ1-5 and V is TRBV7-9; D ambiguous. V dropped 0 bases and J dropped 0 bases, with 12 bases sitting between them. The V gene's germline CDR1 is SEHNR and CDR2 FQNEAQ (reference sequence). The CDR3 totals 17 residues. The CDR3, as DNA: TGTGCCAGCAGCTTAGCAGAGACACCTTATAGCAATCAGCCCCAGCATTTT. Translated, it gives CASSLAETPYSNQPQHF.

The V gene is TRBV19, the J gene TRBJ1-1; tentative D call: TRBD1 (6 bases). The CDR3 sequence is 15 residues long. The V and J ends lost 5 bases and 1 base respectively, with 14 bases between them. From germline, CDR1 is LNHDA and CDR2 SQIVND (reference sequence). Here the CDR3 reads CASSRGAEQNTEAFF. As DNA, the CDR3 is TGTGCCAGTAGTCGGGGGGCGGAACAGAACACTGAAGCTTTCTTT.

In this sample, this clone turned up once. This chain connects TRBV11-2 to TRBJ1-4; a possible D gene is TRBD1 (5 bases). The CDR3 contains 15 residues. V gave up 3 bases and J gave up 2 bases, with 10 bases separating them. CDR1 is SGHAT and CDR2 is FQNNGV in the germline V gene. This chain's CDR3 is CASSLDISTNEKLFF. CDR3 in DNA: TGTGCCAGCAGCTTGGACATTTCGACTAATGAAAAACTGTTTTTT. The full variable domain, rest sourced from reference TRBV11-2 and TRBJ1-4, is EAGVAQSPRYKIIEKRQSVAFWCNPISGHATLYWYQQILGQGPKLLIQFQNNGVVDDSQLPKDRFSAERLKGVDSTLKIQPAKLEDSAVYLCASSLDISTNEKLFFGSGTQLSVL.

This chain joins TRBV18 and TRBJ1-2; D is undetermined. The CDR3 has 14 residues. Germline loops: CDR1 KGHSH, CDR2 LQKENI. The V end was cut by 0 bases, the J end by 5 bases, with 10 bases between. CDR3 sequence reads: CASSPPSQRYGYTF. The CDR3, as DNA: TGTGCCAGCTCACCACCGAGCCAGAGGTATGGCTACACCTTC. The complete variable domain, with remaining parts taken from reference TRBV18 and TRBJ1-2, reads NAGVMQNPRHLVRRRGQEARLRCSPMKGHSHVYWYRQLPEEGLKFMVYLQKENIIDESGMPKERFSAEFPKEGPSILRIQQVVRGDSAAYFCASSPPSQRYGYTFGSGTRLTVV.

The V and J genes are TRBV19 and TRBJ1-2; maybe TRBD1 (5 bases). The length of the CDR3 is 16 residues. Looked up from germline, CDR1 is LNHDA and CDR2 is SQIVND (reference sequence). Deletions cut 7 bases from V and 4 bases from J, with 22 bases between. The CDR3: CASNQDKGAPGYGYTF. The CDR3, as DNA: TGTGCCAGTAATCAGGATAAAGGGGCTCCGGGCTATGGCTACACCTTC. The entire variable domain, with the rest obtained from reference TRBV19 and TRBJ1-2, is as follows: DGGITQSPKYLFRKEGQNVTLSCEQNLNHDAMYWYRQDPGQGLRLIYYSQIVNDFQKGDIAEGYSVSREKKESFPLTVTSAQKNPTAFYLCASNQDKGAPGYGYTFGSGTRLTVV.

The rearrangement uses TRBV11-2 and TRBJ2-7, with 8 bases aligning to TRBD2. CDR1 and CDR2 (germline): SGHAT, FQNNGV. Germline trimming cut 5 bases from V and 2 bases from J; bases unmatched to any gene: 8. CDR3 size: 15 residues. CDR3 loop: CASSLGLAATYEQYF. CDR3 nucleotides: TGTGCCAGCAGCCTAGGACTAGCCGCTACCTACGAGCAGTACTTC.

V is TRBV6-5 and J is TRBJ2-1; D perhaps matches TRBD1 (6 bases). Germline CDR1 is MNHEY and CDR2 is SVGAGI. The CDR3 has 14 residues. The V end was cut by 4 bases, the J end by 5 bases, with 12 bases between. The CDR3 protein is CASSFRDTNNEQFF. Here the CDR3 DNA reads TGTGCCAGCAGTTTCCGGGACACGAACAATGAGCAGTTCTTC.

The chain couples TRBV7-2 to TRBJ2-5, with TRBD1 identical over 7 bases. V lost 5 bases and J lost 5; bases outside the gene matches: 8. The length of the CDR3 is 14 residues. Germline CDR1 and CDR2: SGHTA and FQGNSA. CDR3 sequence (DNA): TGTGCCAGCAGCCTCCTGGGCAGGGGGGAGACCCAGTACTTC. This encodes CASSLLGRGETQYF.

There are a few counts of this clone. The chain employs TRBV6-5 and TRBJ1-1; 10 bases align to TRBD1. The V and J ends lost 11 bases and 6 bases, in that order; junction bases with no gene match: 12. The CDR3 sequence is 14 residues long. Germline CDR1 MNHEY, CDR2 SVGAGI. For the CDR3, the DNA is TGTGCCTCCGCCCCCTGGGACAGGGGATCTGAAGCTTTCTTT. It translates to CASAPWDRGSEAFF.

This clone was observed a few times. The CDR3, as DNA: TGTGCCAGTAGTCAAATGACAGGGGGCGCGACTGAAGCTTTCTTT. Translating it yields CASSQMTGGATEAFF. This chain links TRBV19 with TRBJ1-1; 10 nucleotides align to TRBD1. This CDR3 contains 15 residues. Trimming removed 5 bases from V and 5 bases from J; junction bases left unmatched: 8. The germline CDR1 and CDR2 sequences are LNHDA and SQIVND (reference sequence).

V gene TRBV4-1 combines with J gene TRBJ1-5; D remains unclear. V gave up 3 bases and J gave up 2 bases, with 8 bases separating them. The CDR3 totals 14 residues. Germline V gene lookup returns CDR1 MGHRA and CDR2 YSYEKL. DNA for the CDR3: TGCGCCAGCAGCCATCTCCGCGGCAATCAGCCCCAGCATTTT. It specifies CASSHLRGNQPQHF.

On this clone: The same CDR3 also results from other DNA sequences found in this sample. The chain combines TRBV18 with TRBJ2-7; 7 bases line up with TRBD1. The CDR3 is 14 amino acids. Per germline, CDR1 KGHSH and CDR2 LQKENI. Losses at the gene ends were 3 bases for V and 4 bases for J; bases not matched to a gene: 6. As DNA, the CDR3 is TGTGCCAGCTCACCTGGGACAGCGAGTTACGAGCAGTACTTC. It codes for CASSPGTASYEQYF. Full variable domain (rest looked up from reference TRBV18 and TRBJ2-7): NAGVMQNPRHLVRRRGQEARLRCSPMKGHSHVYWYRQLPEEGLKFMVYLQKENIIDESGMPKERFSAEFPKEGPSILRIQQVVRGDSAAYFCASSPGTASYEQYFGPGTRLTVT.

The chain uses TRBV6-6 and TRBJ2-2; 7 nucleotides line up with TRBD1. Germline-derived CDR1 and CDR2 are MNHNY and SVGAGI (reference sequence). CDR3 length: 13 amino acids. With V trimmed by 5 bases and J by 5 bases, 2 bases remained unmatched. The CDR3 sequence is CASSPQGTGELFF. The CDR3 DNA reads TGTGCCAGCAGTCCACAGGGGACCGGGGAGCTGTTTTTT.

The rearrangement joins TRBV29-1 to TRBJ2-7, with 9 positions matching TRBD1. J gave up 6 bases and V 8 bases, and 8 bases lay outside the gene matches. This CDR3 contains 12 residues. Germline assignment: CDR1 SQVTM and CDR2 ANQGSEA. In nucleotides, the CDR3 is TGCAGCATTTGGGACAGGGTAGCCGAGCAGTACTTC. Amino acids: CSIWDRVAEQYF.

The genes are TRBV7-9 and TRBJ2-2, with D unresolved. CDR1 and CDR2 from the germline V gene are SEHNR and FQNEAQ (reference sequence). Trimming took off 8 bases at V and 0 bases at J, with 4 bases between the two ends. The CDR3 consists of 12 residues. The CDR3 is CASPANTGELFF. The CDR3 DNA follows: TGTGCCAGCCCGGCGAACACCGGGGAGCTGTTTTTT. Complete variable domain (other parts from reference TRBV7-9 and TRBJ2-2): DTGVSQNPRHKITKRGQNVTFRCDPISEHNRLYWYRQTLGQGPEFLTYFQNEAQLEKSRLLSDRFSAERPKGSFSTLEIQRTEQGDSAMYLCASPANTGELFFGEGSRLTVL.